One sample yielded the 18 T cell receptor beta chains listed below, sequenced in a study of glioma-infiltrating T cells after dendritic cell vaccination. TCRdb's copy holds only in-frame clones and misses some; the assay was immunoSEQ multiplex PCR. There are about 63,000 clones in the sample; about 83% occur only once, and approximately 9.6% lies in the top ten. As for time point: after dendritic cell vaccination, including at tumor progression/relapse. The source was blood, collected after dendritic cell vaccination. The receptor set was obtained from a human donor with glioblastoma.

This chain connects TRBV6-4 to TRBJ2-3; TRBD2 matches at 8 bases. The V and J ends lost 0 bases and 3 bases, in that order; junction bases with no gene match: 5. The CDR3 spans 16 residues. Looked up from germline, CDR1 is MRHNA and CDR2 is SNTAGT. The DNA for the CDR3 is TGTGCCAGCAGTGACTCGCCGGGGGGGGGAACAGATACGCAGTATTTT. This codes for CASSDSPGGGTDTQYF.

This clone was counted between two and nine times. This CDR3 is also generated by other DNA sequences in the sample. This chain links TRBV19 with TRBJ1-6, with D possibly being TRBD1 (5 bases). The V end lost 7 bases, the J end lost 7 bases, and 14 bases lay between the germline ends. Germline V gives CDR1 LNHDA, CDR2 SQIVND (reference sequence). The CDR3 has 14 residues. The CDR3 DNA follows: TGTGCCAGTAACGGGGGACGGCTAAATTCACCCCTCCACTTT. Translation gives CASNGGRLNSPLHF. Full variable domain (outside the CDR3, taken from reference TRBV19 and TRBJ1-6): DGGITQSPKYLFRKEGQNVTLSCEQNLNHDAMYWYRQDPGQGLRLIYYSQIVNDFQKGDIAEGYSVSREKKESFPLTVTSAQKNPTAFYLCASNGGRLNSPLHFGNGTRLTVT.

CDR3 protein: CASSLGGGVSTDTQYF. The CDR3 DNA is TGTGCCAGCAGCCTAGGCGGGGGGGTAAGCACAGATACGCAGTATTTT. This chain connects TRBV9 to TRBJ2-3; 9 nucleotides agree with TRBD2. Germline lookup yields CDR1 SGDLS and CDR2 YYNGEE. The CDR3 runs 16 residues. V shed 4 bases and J 0 bases; nucleotides not matched to a gene: 6.

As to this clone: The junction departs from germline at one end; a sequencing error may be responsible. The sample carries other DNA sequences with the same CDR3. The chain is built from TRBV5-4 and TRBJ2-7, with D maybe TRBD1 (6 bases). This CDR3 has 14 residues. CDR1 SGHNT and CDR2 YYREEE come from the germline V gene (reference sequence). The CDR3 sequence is CASSQTTGIYEQYF. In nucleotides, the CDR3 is TGCGCCAGCAGCCAAACGACAGGTATATACGAGCAGTACTTC.

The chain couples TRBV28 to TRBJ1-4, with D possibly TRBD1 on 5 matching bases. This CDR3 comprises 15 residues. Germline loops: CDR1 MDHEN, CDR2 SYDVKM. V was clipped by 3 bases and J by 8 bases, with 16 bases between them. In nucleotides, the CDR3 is TGTGCCAGCAGTTTTTCTAGGGGCGCTTCGGAAAAACTGTTTTTT. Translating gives CASSFSRGASEKLFF.

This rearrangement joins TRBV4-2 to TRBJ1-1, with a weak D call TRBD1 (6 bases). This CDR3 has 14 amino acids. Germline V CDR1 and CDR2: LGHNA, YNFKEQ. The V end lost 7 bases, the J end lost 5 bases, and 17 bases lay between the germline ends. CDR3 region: CASNPGRGGTEAFF. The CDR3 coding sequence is TGTGCCAGCAACCCGGGCAGGGGTGGGACTGAAGCTTTCTTT.

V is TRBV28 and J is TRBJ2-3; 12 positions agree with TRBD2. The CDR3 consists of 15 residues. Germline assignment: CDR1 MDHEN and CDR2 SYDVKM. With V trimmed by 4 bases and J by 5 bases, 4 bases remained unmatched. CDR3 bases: TGTGCCAGCAGTTCACTAGCGGGGGGTGTAGATACGCAGTATTTT. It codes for CASSSLAGGVDTQYF.

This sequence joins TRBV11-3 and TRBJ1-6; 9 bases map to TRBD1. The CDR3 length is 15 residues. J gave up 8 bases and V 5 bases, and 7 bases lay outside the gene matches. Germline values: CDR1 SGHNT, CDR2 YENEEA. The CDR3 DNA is TGTGCCAGCAGCGCGCGGGACAGGGTGGATTCACCCCTCCACTTT. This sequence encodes CASSARDRVDSPLHF.

This CDR3 reads CASSVQGGEQYF. The DNA for the CDR3 is TGTGCCAGCAGCGTGCAGGGTGGCGAGCAGTACTTC. The V gene is TRBV9, the J gene TRBJ2-7, with D perhaps TRBD1 (5 bases). The CDR3 runs 12 residues. Germline V gene sequence: CDR1 SGDLS, CDR2 YYNGEE. The germline V and J ends were trimmed by 2 bases and 6 bases, with 9 bases remaining between them.

The CDR3 DNA sequence: TGTGCCAGCAGCGCCGGGACAGCCGCAACTAATGAAAAACTGTTTTTT. The encoded protein is CASSAGTAATNEKLFF. The chain has TRBV5-6 and TRBJ1-4; 7 bases align to TRBD1. The CDR3 runs to 16 residues. Germline V gene lookup returns CDR1 SGHDT and CDR2 YYEEEE. With V trimmed by 4 bases and J by 0 bases, 6 bases remained unmatched. Full variable domain (outside the CDR3, taken from reference TRBV5-6 and TRBJ1-4): DAGVTQSPTHLIKTRGQQVTLRCSPKSGHDTVSWYQQALGQGPQFIFQYYEEEERQRGNFPDRFSGHQFPNYSSELNVNALLLGDSALYLCASSAGTAATNEKLFFGSGTQLSVL.

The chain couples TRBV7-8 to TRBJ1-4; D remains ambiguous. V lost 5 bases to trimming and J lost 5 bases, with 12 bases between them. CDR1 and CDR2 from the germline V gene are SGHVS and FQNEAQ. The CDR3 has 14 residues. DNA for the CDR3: TGTGCCAGCAGCCGGAGCAGCCTGAATGAAAAACTGTTTTTT. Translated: CASSRSSLNEKLFF.

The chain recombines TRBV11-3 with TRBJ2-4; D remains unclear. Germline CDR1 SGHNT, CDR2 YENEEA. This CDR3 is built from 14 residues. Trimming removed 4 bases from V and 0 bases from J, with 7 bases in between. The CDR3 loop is CASSSRLAKNIQYF. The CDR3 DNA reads TGTGCCAGCAGCTCGAGACTAGCCAAAAACATTCAGTACTTC.

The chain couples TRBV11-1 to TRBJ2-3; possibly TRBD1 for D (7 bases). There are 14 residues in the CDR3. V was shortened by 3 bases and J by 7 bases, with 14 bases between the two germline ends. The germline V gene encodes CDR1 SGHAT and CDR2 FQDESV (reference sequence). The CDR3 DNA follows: TGTGCCAGCAGCTTCCAGGCAGGGGGGTATACGCAGTATTTT. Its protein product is CASSFQAGGYTQYF. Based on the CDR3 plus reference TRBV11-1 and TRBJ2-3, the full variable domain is EAEVAQSPRYKITEKSQAVAFWCDPISGHATLYWYRQILGQGPELLVQFQDESVVDDSQLPKDRFSAERLKGVDSTLKIQPAELGDSAMYLCASSFQAGGYTQYFGPGTRLTVL.

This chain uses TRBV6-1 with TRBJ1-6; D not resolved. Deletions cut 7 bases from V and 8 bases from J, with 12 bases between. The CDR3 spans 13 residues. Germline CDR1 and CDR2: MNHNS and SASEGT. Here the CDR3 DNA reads TGTGCCAGCAATAGTGTAACCGATTCACCCCTCCACTTT. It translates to CASNSVTDSPLHF.

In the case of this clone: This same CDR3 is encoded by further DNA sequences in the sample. The CDR3 sequence: CASSLAGGPGETQYF. The CDR3 DNA reads as TGCGCCAGCAGCCTCGCGGGGGGGCCCGGGGAGACCCAGTACTTC. The chain employs TRBV5-1 and TRBJ2-5, with 9 bases that match TRBD2. V gave up 4 bases and J gave up 5 bases; unmatched junction bases: 9. Germline V CDR1 and CDR2: SGHRS, YFSETQ. The CDR3 consists of 15 residues.

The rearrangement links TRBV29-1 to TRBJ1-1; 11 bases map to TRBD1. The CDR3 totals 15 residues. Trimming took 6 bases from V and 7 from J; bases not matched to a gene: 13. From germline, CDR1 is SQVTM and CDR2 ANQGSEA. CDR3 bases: TGCAGCGTCGGACAGGGGGCACTCACATGGGGTGAAGCTTTCTTT. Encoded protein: CSVGQGALTWGEAFF.

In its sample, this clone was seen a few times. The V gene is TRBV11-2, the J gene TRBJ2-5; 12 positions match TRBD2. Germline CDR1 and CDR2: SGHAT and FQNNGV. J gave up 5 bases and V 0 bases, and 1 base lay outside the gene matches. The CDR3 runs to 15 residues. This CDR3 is CASSLDGLAGETQYF. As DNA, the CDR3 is TGTGCCAGCAGCTTAGATGGACTAGCGGGGGAGACCCAGTACTTC.

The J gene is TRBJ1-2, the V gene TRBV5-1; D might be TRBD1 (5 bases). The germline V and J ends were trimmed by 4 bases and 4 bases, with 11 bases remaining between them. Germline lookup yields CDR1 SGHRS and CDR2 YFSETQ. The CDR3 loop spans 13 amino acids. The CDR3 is CASSHPQGYGYTF. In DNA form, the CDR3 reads TGCGCCAGCAGCCACCCCCAGGGCTATGGCTACACCTTC.